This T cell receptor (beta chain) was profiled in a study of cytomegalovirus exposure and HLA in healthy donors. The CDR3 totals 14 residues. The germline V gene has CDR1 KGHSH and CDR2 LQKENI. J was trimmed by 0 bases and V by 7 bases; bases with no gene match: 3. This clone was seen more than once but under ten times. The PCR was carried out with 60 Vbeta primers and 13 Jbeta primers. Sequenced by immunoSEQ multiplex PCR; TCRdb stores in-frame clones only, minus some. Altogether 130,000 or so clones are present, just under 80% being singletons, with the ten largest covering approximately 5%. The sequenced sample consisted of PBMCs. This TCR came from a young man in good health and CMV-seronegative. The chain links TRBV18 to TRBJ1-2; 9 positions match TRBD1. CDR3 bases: TGTGCCAGCTATGGGACAGGGACTAACTATGGCTACACCTTC. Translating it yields CASYGTGTNYGYTF.